This T cell receptor (beta chain) was sequenced during a study of blood T cell repertoires in COVID-19. Whole-study context: COVID-19 samples collected from the United States, Italy and Spain covered acute and convalescent phases. T cells, B-cell-depleted T cells, or PBMCs provided the cDNA or gDNA that served as material.

Original processing methods: Amplification of reference gene primers was used by the study to estimate nucleated cell counts. Clones were read by immunoSEQ multiplex PCR, and TCRdb kept only the in-frame ones, dropping some. That table is the source of V, J and clone size, and D and trimming were worked out from the DNA. The table has some 400,000 clones, roughly nine tenths seen once. This clone was observed a single time. Cohorts were assigned according to the clinical history that participants reported. The clonotype was recovered from a man under 40 who had recovered from COVID-19. The sequenced material came from PBMCs or T cells enriched from blood (not recorded which).

The chain's CDR3 is CASSLWGTGNEKLFF. For the CDR3, the DNA is TGTGCCAGCAGTTTATGGGGGACAGGGAATGAAAAACTGTTTTTT. This chain links TRBV27 with TRBJ1-4; 9 nucleotides line up with TRBD1. CDR3 size: 15 residues. Looked up from germline, CDR1 is MNHEY and CDR2 is SMNVEV (reference sequence). Trimming at V came to 1 base and at J to 5 bases, leaving 2 bases not matched to a gene. The whole variable domain, filled in from reference TRBV27 and TRBJ1-4, reads EAQVTQNPRYLITVTGKKLTVTCSQNMNHEYMSWYRQDPGLGLRQIYYSMNVEVTDKGDVPEGYKVSRKEKRNFPLILESPSPNQTSLYFCASSLWGTGNEKLFFGSGTQLSVL.